This is a list of T cell receptor beta chains from one sample in a study of T-cell memory formation after mild COVID-19. TCRdb reanalysed the 5' RACE reads using MiXCR and keeps one entry per CDR3 protein. The top ten hold 3% to 4.5% of the sample, which has roughly 260,000 distinct CDR3 sequences, about 15% seen once. Sequenced material: PBMCs or a T cell subset sorted from them (not recorded which). These TCRs come from a man aged 18 to 29 who had mild COVID-19 (a few samples of this study predate the infection). Cell type and time point are not known. The CDR3 runs from the conserved cysteine through the conserved F or W. D genes are given only for firm matches.

>TRBV9|TRBD1
CASSRGDRELSGANVLTF
>TRBV6-6|.
CASSHPDSYEQYF
>TRBV21-1|.
CASSKAPGPDTQYF
>TRBV7-8|TRBD1
CASSLRTGASEQFF
>TRBV5-6|.
CASSPGTVPETQYF
>TRBV28|.
CASLTGNTGELFF
>TRBV5-1|.
CASSPRQLPRLMNTEAFF
>TRBV20-1|.
CSASGRSSTDTQYF
>TRBV12-3/TRBV12-4|TRBD2
CASSGTSAGNEQFF
>TRBV2|.
CASSEAGYQPQHF
>TRBV28|.
CASSLFAGTDTQYF
>TRBV20-1|TRBD1
CSASGNRGNTEAFF
>TRBV20-1|TRBD2
CSARGPAGEQFF
>TRBV5-1|.
CASSLGGGEETQYF
>TRBV5-1|TRBD1
CASSTGQGARGYTF
>TRBV7-2|.
CASSVGRSGTQYF
>TRBV3-1|.
CASSSTGQGDTF
>TRBV28|TRBD1
CASSLGQANSPLHF
>TRBV11-3|TRBD1
CASSPGQGRAKNIQYF
>TRBV6-2/TRBV6-3|.
CASSYSRDTPPLHF
>TRBV4-1|.
CASSQVRSRRGRGNYGYTF
>TRBV6-2/TRBV6-3|.
CASSYRYPRENTEAFF
>TRBV6-5|TRBD2
CASSYAGLGRGDTQYF
>TRBV29-1|TRBD1
CSAKGQTSYEQYF
>TRBV12-3/TRBV12-4|.
CASSQLRHTQYF
>TRBV5-1|.
CASSRTAGTSNTEAFF
>TRBV7-9|.
CASSSKAASNEKLFF
>TRBV27|.
CASSLLGTPNSPLHF
>TRBV7-2|.
CASSPTGPHSPLDGYTF
>TRBV10-3|TRBD1
CAIKDETGPRDNEQFF
>TRBV6-1|.
CASSEAIGRQATEAFF
>TRBV5-1|.
CASSSWGLGQTEAFF
>TRBV6-1|.
CASSLDILSTF
>TRBV6-2/TRBV6-3|TRBD1
CASSQMGQDTEAFF
>TRBV20-1|.
CSEAPAAKNIQYF
>TRBV9|.
CASSAEGRDYGYTF
>TRBV7-9|.
CASSLQGDTQYF
>TRBV7-2|.
CASSVKRTNPDTQYF
>TRBV7-3|TRBD1
CASSFTGDSPLHF
>TRBV5-6|TRBD1
CASSLTSGTAPYSPLHF
>TRBV19|TRBD1
CASSTTGGTNTEAFF
>TRBV5-6|.
CASSLAVGGQETQYF
>TRBV12-3/TRBV12-4|.
CASSRIGEIGYGYTF